Listed below are T cell receptor beta chains from one sample, sequenced in a study of T cells in pancreatic ductal adenocarcinoma. The repertoire was sequenced with immunoSEQ multiplex PCR; TCRdb's copy has only in-frame clones and lacks some. This table holds roughly 31,000 clones, more than 80% found once. The sample taken for sequencing was PBMCs. Every receptor here comes from a human donor with pancreatic ductal adenocarcinoma. CDR3s include the opening cysteine and the closing phenylalanine or tryptophan. The D gene is left open where the match is weak.

V gene	D gene	J gene	CDR3 DNA	CDR3 protein
TRBV5-1	NA	TRBJ1-1	TGCGCCAGCAGCTTGACAGGGATTTTGAACACTGAAGCTTTCTTT	CASSLTGILNTEAFF
TRBV19	TRBD1	TRBJ1-5	TGTGCCAGTAGTAGTTCGGACAGGCCCAATCAGCCCCAGCATTTT	CASSSSDRPNQPQHF
TRBV15	NA	TRBJ1-5	TGTGCCACCAGCAGAGGAATTGAGGGCTTCAATCAGCCCCAGCATTTT	CATSRGIEGFNQPQHF
TRBV7-2	TRBD1	TRBJ1-2	TGTGCCAGCAGCCCACGCTACGGTACAGGGGGCACCTTC	CASSPRYGTGGTF
TRBV7-9	NA	TRBJ2-3	TGTGCCAGCAGCCCCCGTGATACGCAGTATTTT	CASSPRDTQYF
TRBV7-2	NA	TRBJ1-3	TGTGCCAGCAGCTTGAGCTCTGGAAACACCATATATTTT	CASSLSSGNTIYF
TRBV7-3	NA	TRBJ1-5	TGTGCCAGCAGCTCAGGGGTGAATCAGCCCCAGCATTTT	CASSSGVNQPQHF
TRBV6-6	NA	TRBJ1-1	TGTGCCAGCAGTTTTGGGGAGGCGAACACTGAAGCTTTCTTT	CASSFGEANTEAFF
TRBV2	TRBD1	TRBJ1-2	TGTGCCAGCAGCCCCCGGGACAGGGGGAGGCATGGCTACACCTTC	CASSPRDRGRHGYTF
TRBV6-5	NA	TRBJ2-2	TGTGCCAGCAGTACGTGGGTTAGCACCGGGGAGCTGTTTTTT	CASSTWVSTGELFF
TRBV19	TRBD2	TRBJ2-7	TGTGCCAGTAGTACCGGGGGGGAGCAGTACTTC	CASSTGGEQYF
TRBV27	NA	TRBJ2-7	TGTGCCAGCAGTTTCGGGGCGTCCTACGAGCAGTACTTC	CASSFGASYEQYF
TRBV11-3	TRBD2	TRBJ2-5	TGTGCCAGCAGCTTAGATCCCCGACTAGCGGGAGGGCGGCAAGAGACCCAGTACTTC	CASSLDPRLAGGRQETQYF
TRBV28	TRBD1	TRBJ2-7	TGTGCCAGCAGCCGGGAGGGGACAGGGGGCGTGCAGTACTTC	CASSREGTGGVQYF
TRBV9	TRBD2	TRBJ2-1	TGTGCCAGCAGCCCCCCAAGCGGGATAGGGTCCCATGAGCAGTTCTTC	CASSPPSGIGSHEQFF
TRBV30	TRBD2	TRBJ2-3	TGTGCCTGGAGTTTACTAGCGCTGAGCACAGATACGCAGTATTTT	CAWSLLALSTDTQYF
TRBV6-6	TRBD2	TRBJ2-2	TGTGCCAGCTCTAGCGGAGGAAACACCGGGGAGCTGTTTTTT	CASSSGGNTGELFF
TRBV6-6	NA	TRBJ1-5	TGTGCCAGCAGTCCCGGGTACGGGGGGGATCAGCCCCAGCATTTT	CASSPGYGGDQPQHF
TRBV29-1	NA	TRBJ1-1	TGCAGCGTCCCGGACTTTGGGGGAACTGAAGCTTTCTTT	CSVPDFGGTEAFF
TRBV19	TRBD2	TRBJ2-2	TGTGCCAGTAGTAGTCCTGGGGGTAGCGGGACCGGGGAGCTGTTTTTT	CASSSPGGSGTGELFF
TRBV4-3	NA	TRBJ1-1	TGCGCCAGCAGCCAAGATTCGGGGGTTTTGGAAGCTTTCTTT	CASSQDSGVLEAFF
TRBV7-2	NA	TRBJ2-2	TGTGCCAGCAGCTTGCAGGGTTTAGACACCGGGGAGCTGTTTTTT	CASSLQGLDTGELFF
TRBV29-1	NA	TRBJ1-4	TGCAGCGTAGGCGCGGGTAACGATGAAAAACTGTTTTTT	CSVGAGNDEKLFF
TRBV4-2	NA	TRBJ1-1	TGTGCCAGCAGCGTCAGCGGCACTGAAGCTTTCTTT	CASSVSGTEAFF